A single sample gave rise to the 27 T cell receptor beta chains below, sequenced in a study of cytomegalovirus exposure and HLA in healthy donors. Primers included in the PCR were 60 Vbeta and 13 Jbeta primers. The protocol was immunoSEQ multiplex PCR, while the TCRdb copy is restricted to in-frame clones and leaves out a portion. Of around 150,000 clones detected, roughly 9.6% appear once; the ten largest clones hold 6.5% to 9%. Specimen: PBMCs. Receptor source: a woman aged 40-49 years in good health and CMV-seropositive.

This chain joins TRBV5-5 and TRBJ2-2; D is unclear. The CDR3 is 12 residues long. Germline V lookup: CDR1 SGHKS, CDR2 YYEKEE (reference sequence). Deletions cut 2 bases from V and 7 bases from J, with 6 bases between. The CDR3, as DNA: TGTGCCAGCAGCTTTAATTTCGGGGAGCTGTTTTTT. Translating gives CASSFNFGELFF. Filled out from reference TRBV5-5 and TRBJ2-2, the complete variable domain reads DAGVTQSPTHLIKTRGQQVTLRCSPISGHKSVSWYQQVLGQGPQFIFQYYEKEERGRGNFPDRFSARQFPNYSSELNVNALLLGDSALYLCASSFNFGELFFGEGSRLTVL.

This clone was counted between two and nine times. This sequence joins TRBV14 and TRBJ2-7; 10 positions agree with TRBD1. The CDR3 runs 13 residues. V was pared by 5 bases and J by 5 bases, with 3 bases of the junction left unmatched. CDR1 and CDR2 from the germline V gene are SGHDN and FVKESK. The CDR3 loop reads CASSYGTGDEQYF. The DNA of the CDR3 is TGTGCCAGCAGCTACGGGACAGGGGACGAGCAGTACTTC.

This clone came up a few times. CDR3 loop: CASSQASNQEAFF. CDR3 sequence (DNA): TGCGCCAGCAGCCAAGCCAGTAACCAGGAAGCTTTCTTT. V is TRBV4-3 and J is TRBJ1-1; D gene ambiguous. The CDR3 sequence is 13 residues long. Trimming pared 1 base from V and 8 bases from J, leaving 11 bases between. Per germline, CDR1 LGHNA and CDR2 YSLEER.

This clone appeared many times. The J gene is TRBJ2-2, the V gene TRBV4-1, with D perhaps TRBD2 (5 bases). Germline loops: CDR1 MGHRA, CDR2 YSYEKL. Trimming shortened V by 0 bases and J by 5 bases, and 10 bases separated the two germline ends. The CDR3 runs 15 residues. DNA for the CDR3: TGCGCCAGCAGCCAAGAGGTTCCGGGGACCGGGGAGCTGTTTTTT. Translating it yields CASSQEVPGTGELFF.

The DNA of the CDR3 is TGTGCCAGCAGTGACCGGAGGACTAATGAAAAACTGTTTTTT. It is translated as CASSDRRTNEKLFF. The chain is built from TRBV2 and TRBJ1-4, with unresolved D. Trimming took off 3 bases at V and 2 bases at J, with 7 bases between the two ends. The CDR3 contains 14 residues. Germline V CDR1 and CDR2: SNHLY, FYNNEI.

In its sample, this clone was seen a few times. A junction boundary mismatches the germline segment, possibly from a read error. The chain carries TRBV14 and TRBJ1-2, with no clear D. The germline V gene has CDR1 SGHDN and CDR2 FVKESK. CDR3 length equals 15 residues. The DNA for the CDR3 is TGTGTCAGCAGCCATGACTCCATAGCTAACTATGGCTACACCTTC. This encodes CVSSHDSIANYGYTF. Looking up the rest from reference TRBV14 and TRBJ1-2 gives the full variable domain: EAGVTQFPSHSVIEKGQTVTLRCDPISGHDNLYWYRRVMGKEIKFLLHFVKESKQDESGMPNNRFLAERTGGTYSTLKVQPAELEDSGVYFCVSSHDSIANYGYTFGSGTRLTVV.

Worth noting for this clone: Different DNA sequences within this sample yield the same CDR3. The chain employs TRBV6-5 and TRBJ1-5, with D uncertain. Germline CDR1 is MNHEY and CDR2 is SVGAGI. The CDR3 runs 12 residues. Trimming shortened V by 2 bases and J by 7 bases, and 6 bases separated the two germline ends. Here the CDR3 reads CASSYPGQPQHF. CDR3 sequence (DNA): TGTGCCAGCAGTTACCCAGGACAGCCCCAGCATTTT.

This clone has only a few counts. The rearrangement uses TRBV7-9 and TRBJ1-4; tentative D call: TRBD1 (6 bases). In germline, CDR1 is SEHNR, CDR2 FQNEAQ (reference sequence). The CDR3 covers 14 residues. Trimming pared 5 bases from V and 8 bases from J, leaving 15 bases between. The CDR3 here is CASSRDRIEEKLFF. The CDR3 DNA follows: TGTGCCAGCAGCCGCGACAGGATCGAGGAAAAACTGTTTTTT.

V gene TRBV9 combines with J gene TRBJ2-3, with D possibly matching TRBD2 (5 bases). The CDR3 contains 15 residues. Germline assignment: CDR1 SGDLS and CDR2 YYNGEE. The V and J ends lost 3 bases and 0 bases respectively, with 11 bases between them. The CDR3 DNA follows: TGTGCCAGCAGCGAACGGAGGTCTAGCACAGATACGCAGTATTTT. Protein sequence: CASSERRSSTDTQYF.

V gene TRBV6-1 combines with J gene TRBJ1-5; D uncertain. The CDR3 has 12 residues. The V and J ends lost 6 bases and 1 base respectively, with 4 bases between them. Germline V lookup: CDR1 MNHNS, CDR2 SASEGT. The DNA of the CDR3 is TGTGCCAGCAGGGAGAGCAATCAGCCCCAGCATTTT. It specifies CASRESNQPQHF.

The chain links TRBV2 to TRBJ2-2, with 8 bases that match TRBD1. Germline V gives CDR1 SNHLY, CDR2 FYNNEI. The V and J ends lost 0 bases and 6 bases, in that order; junction bases with no gene match: 12. The CDR3 sequence is 18 residues long. CDR3 DNA sequence: TGTGCCAGCAGTGAAGCGCTGAAAAGGACAGGGTCGGCCGGGGAGCTGTTTTTT. Its translation: CASSEALKRTGSAGELFF.

This clone appeared a few times. This CDR3 is also generated by other DNA sequences in the sample. The chain uses TRBV13 and TRBJ2-1, with 9 bases lining up with TRBD1. The CDR3 contains 15 residues. Germline loops: CDR1 PRHDT, CDR2 FYEKMQ (reference sequence). The trim removed 4 bases at V and 0 bases at J, leaving 1 base unmatched. The CDR3 region is CASSWGQGSYNEQFF. The CDR3 region has the DNA TGTGCCAGCAGCTGGGGACAGGGCTCCTACAATGAGCAGTTCTTC.

This clone was seen only a few times. The chain employs TRBV25-1 and TRBJ1-1; 7 bases agree with TRBD1. Trimming took 6 bases from V and 1 from J; bases not matched to a gene: 5. The CDR3 has 14 amino acids. The germline V gene has CDR1 MGHDK and CDR2 SYGVNS. The CDR3 reads CASRRQGSNTEAFF. The CDR3 region has the DNA TGTGCCAGCAGGCGACAGGGTTCGAACACTGAAGCTTTCTTT.

This clone was seen only a few times. The rearrangement links TRBV19 to TRBJ2-5, with 14 bases that match TRBD2. This CDR3 has 16 amino acids. The germline gives CDR1 LNHDA, CDR2 SQIVND (reference sequence). V was clipped by 5 bases and J by 4 bases; unmatched bases: 6. The CDR3 protein is CASSPGTSGGGETQYF. In nucleotides, the CDR3 is TGTGCCAGTAGTCCAGGGACTAGCGGGGGAGGAGAGACCCAGTACTTC.

The chain carries TRBV7-8 and TRBJ1-5, with TRBD1 as a possible D gene (5 bases). The CDR3 sequence is 14 residues long. V was trimmed by 1 base and J by 3 bases, leaving 7 bases between them. Germline values: CDR1 SGHVS, CDR2 FQNEAQ. CDR3: CASSLDRPNQPQHF. CDR3 DNA sequence: TGTGCCAGCAGCTTAGACAGGCCCAATCAGCCCCAGCATTTT.

This clone was seen more than once but under ten times. V usage is TRBV6-5 and J usage is TRBJ2-5; a weak D match, TRBD2 (5 bases). The V end was cut by 7 bases, the J end by 5 bases, with 11 bases between. The germline gives CDR1 MNHEY, CDR2 SVGAGI. This CDR3 has 12 residues. The CDR3: CASNVRGETQYF. The CDR3 nucleotides are TGTGCCAGCAATGTAAGAGGGGAGACCCAGTACTTC.

In DNA form, the CDR3 reads TGTGCCAGCAGCCCTTCCCAGACAGTGACCTACGAGCAGTACTTC. It encodes CASSPSQTVTYEQYF. The V gene is TRBV9, the J gene TRBJ2-7, with a tentative D call TRBD1 (5 bases). This CDR3 comprises 15 residues. Germline lookup yields CDR1 SGDLS and CDR2 YYNGEE. V lost 4 bases and J lost 2, with 16 bases in between.

This clone appeared a few times. This sequence joins TRBV6-6 and TRBJ1-3, with D possibly matching TRBD1 (5 bases). Germline V gene data show CDR1 as MNHNY and CDR2 as SVGAGI (reference sequence). V dropped 6 bases and J dropped 2 bases, with 14 bases sitting between them. The CDR3 totals 15 residues. DNA of the CDR3: TGTGCCAGCAGCTCCAGGGCCTCGGCTGGAAACACCATATATTTT. Translated, it gives CASSSRASAGNTIYF.

J is TRBJ2-2 and V is TRBV15; tentatively, D is TRBD1 (6 bases). In germline, CDR1 is LNHNV, CDR2 YYDKDF (reference sequence). V was cut by 1 base and J by 8 bases, with 20 bases left in between. CDR3 length: 17 amino acids. This CDR3 is CATSRGAAGASMGELFF. Here the CDR3 DNA reads TGTGCCACCAGCAGAGGAGCGGCAGGGGCCAGCATGGGGGAGCTGTTTTTT.

The chain carries TRBV19 and TRBJ1-6; the D is unclear. The germline CDR1 and CDR2 sequences are LNHDA and SQIVND (reference sequence). The CDR3 is 16 residues long. Trimming removed 5 bases from V and 7 bases from J, with 18 bases in between. CDR3 protein: CASSVIPRGGNSPLHF. CDR3 DNA: TGTGCCAGTAGTGTGATCCCTCGGGGAGGGAATTCACCCCTCCACTTT.

The chain employs TRBV4-1 and TRBJ1-2; 8 bases map to TRBD1. The J segment lost 3 bases and the V segment lost 6 bases, leaving 9 bases of the junction unmatched. The germline CDR1 and CDR2 sequences are MGHRA and YSYEKL. CDR3 length: 15 amino acids. The CDR3 bases are TGCGCCAGCAGTTATGTGGACAGGGCAGACTATGGCTACACCTTC. It codes for CASSYVDRADYGYTF.

This chain links TRBV7-8 with TRBJ2-7, with D uncertain. The CDR3 totals 11 residues. The ends were cut back, 4 bases at V and 7 bases at J, with 8 bases in the middle. Germline V lookup: CDR1 SGHVS, CDR2 FQNEAQ. CDR3 loop: CASSYLREQYF. CDR3 DNA sequence: TGTGCCAGCAGCTACCTTCGGGAGCAGTACTTC.

The J gene is TRBJ1-2, the V gene TRBV13, with 9 bases fitting TRBD1. Unmatched junction bases numbered 14, after V lost 0 bases and J lost 6 bases. The CDR3 extends over 18 amino acids. Germline V gene lookup returns CDR1 PRHDT and CDR2 FYEKMQ (reference sequence). The CDR3: CASSLGLGQGIIFDGYTF. In nucleotides, the CDR3 is TGTGCCAGCAGCTTAGGCCTAGGACAGGGGATTATTTTTGATGGCTACACCTTC.

Here the CDR3 reads CSVEERRGGKETQYF. The CDR3 coding sequence is TGCAGCGTTGAAGAAAGGCGGGGGGGCAAAGAGACCCAGTACTTC. J is TRBJ2-5 and V is TRBV29-1; 9 positions match TRBD2. CDR1 and CDR2 (germline): SQVTM, ANQGSEA. The CDR3 length is 15 residues. V lost 0 bases and J lost 3; bases outside the gene matches: 5. The whole variable domain, remainder taken from reference TRBV29-1 and TRBJ2-5, is SAVISQKPSRDICQRGTSLTIQCQVDSQVTMMFWYRQQPGQSLTLIATANQGSEATYESGFVIDKFPISRPNLTFSTLTVSNMSPEDSSIYLCSVEERRGGKETQYFGPGTRLLVL.

This clone was counted a few times. The chain combines TRBV10-3 with TRBJ2-7; D gene unclear. This CDR3 spans 14 amino acids. Germline V lookup: CDR1 ENHRY, CDR2 SYGVKD. Trimming pared 0 bases from V and 5 bases from J, leaving 11 bases between. The CDR3 sequence is CAISESTSYHEQYF. The CDR3, as DNA: TGTGCCATCAGTGAGTCTACCAGTTACCACGAGCAGTACTTC.

The gene calls are TRBV6-5 and TRBJ1-2, with D possibly TRBD1 on 6 matching bases. The V gene's germline CDR1 is MNHEY and CDR2 SVGAGI. The CDR3 is 14 amino acids. V was pared by 7 bases and J by 4 bases, with 16 bases between. DNA of the CDR3: TGTGCCAGCAAATCCGGGGGGCGAGTCTATGGCTACACCTTC. Amino acid sequence: CASKSGGRVYGYTF.

The rearrangement joins TRBV5-4 to TRBJ1-6; D is perhaps TRBD1 (6 bases). Germline V gene sequence: CDR1 SGHNT, CDR2 YYREEE (reference sequence). The V gene lost 3 bases and the J gene lost 6 bases, with 19 bases spanning the gap. The CDR3 is 17 residues long. The CDR3, as DNA: TGTGCCAGCAGCTCCCATCCGTCGGACAGCTTTAATTCACCCCTCCACTTT. Its translation is CASSSHPSDSFNSPLHF.